This T cell receptor (beta chain) was recorded in a study of spatial heterogeneity in lung cancer. Each CDR3 protein gets one entry after TCRdb re-called the 5' RACE reads with MiXCR. Of 25,000 to 35,000 distinct CDR3 sequences in the sample, over 9.5% were seen once. Time point here: blood at routine non-recurrence follow-up after resection. This CDR3 is 15 amino acids long. CDR1 is SGHTA and CDR2 is FQGNSA in the germline V gene. The V gene end was trimmed by 2 bases and the J gene end by 0 bases; junction bases not matched to a gene: 1. The source was PBMCs, collected at follow-up. The clonotype originates from a female donor with early-stage non-small cell lung cancer. The chain carries TRBV7-2 and TRBJ1-5; 7 nucleotides agree with TRBD1. The CDR3 nucleotides are TGTGCCAGCAGCTTATACAGGGGTAGCAATCAGCCCCAGCATTTT. This sequence encodes CASSLYRGSNQPQHF.